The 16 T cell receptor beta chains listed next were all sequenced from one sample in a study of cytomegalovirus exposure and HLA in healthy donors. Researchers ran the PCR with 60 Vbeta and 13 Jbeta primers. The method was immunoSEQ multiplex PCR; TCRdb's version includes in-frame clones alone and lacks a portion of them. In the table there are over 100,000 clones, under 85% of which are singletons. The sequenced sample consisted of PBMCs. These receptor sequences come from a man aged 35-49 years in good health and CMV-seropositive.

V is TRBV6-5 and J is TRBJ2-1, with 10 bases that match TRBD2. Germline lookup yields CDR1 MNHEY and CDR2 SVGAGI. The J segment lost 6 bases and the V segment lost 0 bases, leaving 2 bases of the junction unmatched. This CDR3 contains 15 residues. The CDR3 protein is CASSYSTSGVNEQFF. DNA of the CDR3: TGTGCCAGCAGTTACTCAACTAGCGGGGTCAATGAGCAGTTCTTC.

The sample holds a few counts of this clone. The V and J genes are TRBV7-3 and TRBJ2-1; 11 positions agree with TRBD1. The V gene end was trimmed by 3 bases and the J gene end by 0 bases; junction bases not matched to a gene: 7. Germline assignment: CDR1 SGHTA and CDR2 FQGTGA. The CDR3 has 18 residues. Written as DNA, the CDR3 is TGTGCCAGCAGCTTCCTCCTAGGACAGGGGGCCTCCTACAATGAGCAGTTCTTC. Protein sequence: CASSFLLGQGASYNEQFF.

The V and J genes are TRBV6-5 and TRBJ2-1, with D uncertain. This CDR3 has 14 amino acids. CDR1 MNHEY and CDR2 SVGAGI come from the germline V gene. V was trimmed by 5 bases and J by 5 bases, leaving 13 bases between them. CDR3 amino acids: CASSPRNRDNEQFF. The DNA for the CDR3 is TGTGCCAGCAGTCCCCGGAACAGAGACAATGAGCAGTTCTTC.

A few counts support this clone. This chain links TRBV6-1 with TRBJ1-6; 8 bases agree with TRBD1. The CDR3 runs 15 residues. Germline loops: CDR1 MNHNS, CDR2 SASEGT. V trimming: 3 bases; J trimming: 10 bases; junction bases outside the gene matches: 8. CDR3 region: CASSDGRGRWSPLHF. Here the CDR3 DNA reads TGTGCCAGCAGTGATGGCAGGGGGCGGTGGTCACCCCTCCACTTT.

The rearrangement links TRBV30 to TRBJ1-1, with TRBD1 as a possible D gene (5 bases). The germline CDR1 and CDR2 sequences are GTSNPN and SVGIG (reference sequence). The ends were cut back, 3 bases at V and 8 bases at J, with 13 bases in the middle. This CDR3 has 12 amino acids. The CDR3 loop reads CAWSELGQEAFF. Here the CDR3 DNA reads TGTGCCTGGAGCGAACTCGGACAAGAAGCTTTCTTT.

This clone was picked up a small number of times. The CDR3 protein is CASGDREDLSSYNSPLHF. The CDR3 region has the DNA TGCGCCAGCGGCGACAGGGAGGACCTTAGCTCCTATAATTCACCCCTCCACTTT. The chain uses TRBV10-2 and TRBJ1-6, with 7 bases lining up with TRBD1. The CDR3 length is 18 residues. Germline V gives CDR1 WSHSY, CDR2 SAAADI. After removal of 8 bases from V and 0 bases from J, the junction contained 13 bases not matched to a gene.

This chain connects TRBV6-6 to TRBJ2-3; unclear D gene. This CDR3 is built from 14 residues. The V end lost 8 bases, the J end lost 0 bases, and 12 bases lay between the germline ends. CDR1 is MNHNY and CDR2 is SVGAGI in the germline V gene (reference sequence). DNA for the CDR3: TGTGCCAGCCAACCGAGGCAGAGCACAGATACGCAGTATTTT. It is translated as CASQPRQSTDTQYF.

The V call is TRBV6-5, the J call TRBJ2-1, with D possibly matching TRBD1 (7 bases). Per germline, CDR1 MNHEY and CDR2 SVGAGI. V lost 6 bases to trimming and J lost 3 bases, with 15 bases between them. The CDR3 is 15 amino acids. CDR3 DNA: TGTGCCAGCAGACAAGACAGGGACTTCTACAATGAGCAGTTCTTC. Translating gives CASRQDRDFYNEQFF.

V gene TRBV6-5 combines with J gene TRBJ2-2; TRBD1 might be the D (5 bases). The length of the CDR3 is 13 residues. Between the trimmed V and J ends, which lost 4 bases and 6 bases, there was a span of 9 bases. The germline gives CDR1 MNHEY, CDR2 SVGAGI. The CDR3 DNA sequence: TGTGCCAGCAGTTCCCAGGGTTCCGGGGAGCTGTTTTTT. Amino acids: CASSSQGSGELFF.

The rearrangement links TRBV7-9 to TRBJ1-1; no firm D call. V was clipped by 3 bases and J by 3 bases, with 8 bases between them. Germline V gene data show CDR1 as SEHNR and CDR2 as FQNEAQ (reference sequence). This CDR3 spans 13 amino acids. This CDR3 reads CASSFEQYTEAFF. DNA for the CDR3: TGTGCCAGCAGCTTTGAACAGTACACTGAAGCTTTCTTT.

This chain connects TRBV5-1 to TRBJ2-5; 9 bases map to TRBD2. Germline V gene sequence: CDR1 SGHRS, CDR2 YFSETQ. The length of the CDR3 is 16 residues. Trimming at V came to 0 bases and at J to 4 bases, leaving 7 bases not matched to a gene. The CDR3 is CASSLEWRGGRETQYF. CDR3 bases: TGCGCCAGCAGCTTGGAGTGGCGGGGGGGCCGAGAGACCCAGTACTTC. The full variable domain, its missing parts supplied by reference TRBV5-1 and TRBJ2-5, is KAGVTQTPRYLIKTRGQQVTLSCSPISGHRSVSWYQQTPGQGLQFLFEYFSETQRNKGNFPGRFSGRQFSNSRSEMNVSTLELGDSALYLCASSLEWRGGRETQYFGPGTRLLVL.

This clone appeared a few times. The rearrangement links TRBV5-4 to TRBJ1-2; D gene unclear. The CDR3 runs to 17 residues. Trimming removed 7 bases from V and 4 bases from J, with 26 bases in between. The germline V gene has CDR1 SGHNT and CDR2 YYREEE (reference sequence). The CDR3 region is CASFPAGAAKASYGYTF. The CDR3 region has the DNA TGTGCCAGCTTTCCCGCGGGAGCCGCGAAGGCTTCCTATGGCTACACCTTC.

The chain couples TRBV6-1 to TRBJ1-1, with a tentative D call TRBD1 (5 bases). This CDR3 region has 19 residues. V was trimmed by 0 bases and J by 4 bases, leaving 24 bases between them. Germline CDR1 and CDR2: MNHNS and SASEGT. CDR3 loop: CASSEAGWGKPKRSTEAFF. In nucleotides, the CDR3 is TGTGCCAGCAGTGAAGCCGGGTGGGGCAAACCTAAAAGGAGCACTGAAGCTTTCTTT.

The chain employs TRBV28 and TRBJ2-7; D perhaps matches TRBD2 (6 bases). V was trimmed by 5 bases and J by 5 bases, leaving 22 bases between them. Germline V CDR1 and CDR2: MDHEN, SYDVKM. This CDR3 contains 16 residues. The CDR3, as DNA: TGTGCCAGCAGTGCTCCCCCGGGGGTCGGTCAGGACGAGCAGTACTTC. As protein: CASSAPPGVGQDEQYF.

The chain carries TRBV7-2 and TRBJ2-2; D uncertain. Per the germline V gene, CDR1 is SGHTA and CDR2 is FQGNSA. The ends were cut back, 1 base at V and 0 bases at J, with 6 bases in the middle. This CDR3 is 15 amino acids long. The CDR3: CASSLVHPNTGELFF. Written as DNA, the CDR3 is TGTGCCAGCAGCTTAGTACATCCGAACACCGGGGAGCTGTTTTTT. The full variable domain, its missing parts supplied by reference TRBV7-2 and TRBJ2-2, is GAGVSQSPSNKVTEKGKDVELRCDPISGHTALYWYRQSLGQGLEFLIYFQGNSAPDKSGLPSDRFSAERTGGSVSTLTIQRTQQEDSAVYLCASSLVHPNTGELFFGEGSRLTVL.

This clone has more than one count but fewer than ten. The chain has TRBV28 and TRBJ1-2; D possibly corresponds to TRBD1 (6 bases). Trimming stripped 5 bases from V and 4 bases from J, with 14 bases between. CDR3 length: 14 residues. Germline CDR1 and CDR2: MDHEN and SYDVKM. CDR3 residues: CASSIQGFGYGYTF. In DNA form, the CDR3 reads TGTGCCAGCAGTATACAGGGTTTTGGCTATGGCTACACCTTC.